One sample yielded the 6 T cell receptor beta chains listed below, sequenced in a study of blood T cell repertoires in COVID-19. Using immunoSEQ multiplex PCR, the repertoire was profiled, and TCRdb retains in-frame clones only, with some absent. The sample shows around 24,000 clones, approximately 81% of them seen only once. Input material: peripheral blood. The receptors were gathered from a man over 45 with active or convalescent COVID-19.

This clone was seen a single time. The J gene is TRBJ2-5, the V gene TRBV9, with 7 bases fitting TRBD2. CDR3 size: 16 residues. After removal of 0 bases from V and 1 base from J, the junction contained 6 bases not matched to a gene. The germline gives CDR1 SGDLS, CDR2 YYNGEE. The chain's CDR3 is CASSVDATSSQETQYF. The DNA of the CDR3 is TGTGCCAGCAGCGTAGATGCGACTAGCAGCCAAGAGACCCAGTACTTC. Drawing the rest from reference TRBV9 and TRBJ2-5, the complete variable domain is DSGVTQTPKHLITATGQRVTLRCSPRSGDLSVYWYQQSLDQGLQFLIQYYNGEERAKGNILERFSAQQFPDLHSELNLSSLELGDSALYFCASSVDATSSQETQYFGPGTRLLVL.

The chain carries TRBV7-9 and TRBJ1-3, with 8 bases identical to TRBD1. The CDR3 is 15 amino acids. CDR1 and CDR2 (germline): SEHNR, FQNEAQ (reference sequence). The junction had 12 bases not matched to a gene; V was cut back by 4 bases and J by 10 bases. The DNA of the CDR3 is TGTGCCAGCAGCTCGGACAGGGAGGTTTTGTTTACCATATATTTT. It translates to CASSSDREVLFTIYF.

The chain couples TRBV11-2 to TRBJ1-3; no clear D gene. This CDR3 is built from 13 residues. The V and J ends lost 5 bases and 6 bases respectively, with 11 bases between them. CDR1 and CDR2 (germline): SGHAT, FQNNGV. CDR3 in amino acids: CASSIGVANTIYF. As DNA, the CDR3 is TGTGCCAGCAGCATAGGAGTAGCAAACACCATATATTTT.

This chain connects TRBV23-1 to TRBJ1-5; D is unresolved. TRBV23-1 is identified as an open reading frame with a role that is uncertain. The CDR3 extends over 15 amino acids. Trimming stripped 2 bases from V and 4 bases from J, with 12 bases between. CDR3 in amino acids: CASSQNAEQNQPQHF. DNA for the CDR3: TGCGCCAGCAGTCAAAACGCTGAACAAAATCAGCCCCAGCATTTT.

The table lists this clone with a few counts. This chain links TRBV6-6 with TRBJ2-7; D is undetermined. Germline V CDR1 and CDR2: MNHNY, SVGAGI (reference sequence). With 0 bases removed from V and 3 bases from J, the gap between germline ends came to 9 bases. The CDR3 sequence is 14 residues long. In DNA, the CDR3 is TGTGCCAGCAGTTACTCCGCCCAGAACTACGAGCAGTACTTC. This sequence encodes CASSYSAQNYEQYF.

The chain joins TRBV6-5 to TRBJ1-2, with D possibly matching TRBD1 (5 bases). The CDR3 is made up of 15 amino acids. The germline CDR1 and CDR2 sequences are MNHEY and SVGAGI. Trimming pared 0 bases from V and 6 bases from J, leaving 14 bases between. This CDR3 reads CASSYSGQGGDGYTF. As DNA, the CDR3 is TGTGCCAGCAGTTACTCGGGGCAGGGAGGGGATGGCTACACCTTC.